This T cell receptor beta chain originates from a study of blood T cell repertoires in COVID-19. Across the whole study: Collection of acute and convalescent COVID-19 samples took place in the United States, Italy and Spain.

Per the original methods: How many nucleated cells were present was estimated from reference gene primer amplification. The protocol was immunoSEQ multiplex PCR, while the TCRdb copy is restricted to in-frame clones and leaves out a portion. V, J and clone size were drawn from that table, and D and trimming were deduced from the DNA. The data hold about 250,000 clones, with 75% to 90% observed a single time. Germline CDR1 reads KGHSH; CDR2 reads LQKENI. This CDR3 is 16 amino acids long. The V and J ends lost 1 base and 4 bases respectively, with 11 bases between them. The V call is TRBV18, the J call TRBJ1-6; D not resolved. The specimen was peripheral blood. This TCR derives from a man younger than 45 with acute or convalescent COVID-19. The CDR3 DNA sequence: TGTGCCAGCTCACCACATGGACTCCAATATAATTCACCCCTCCACTTT. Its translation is CASSPHGLQYNSPLHF.